This record covers a single TCR beta chain. What it recognizes is unknown. The data stem from a study of shared clonotypes between healthy human individuals. Study-level information: The composition of the donors was a couple of women and a few men aged 18 to 49.

Study-wide results and limits: Generally, naive subsets came out with larger estimated richness than memory subsets.

CDR3 length: 15 amino acids. V lost 6 bases and J lost 3, with 14 bases in between. Germline loops: CDR1 MNHEY, CDR2 SVGAGI. Assay: immunoSEQ multiplex PCR; the TCRdb copy retains only in-frame clones and omits some. Among fewer than 1.4 million clones, around 82% were seen once, and the ten largest hold 0.55% to 0.7%. V usage is TRBV6-5 and J usage is TRBJ2-2, with TRBD2 as a possible D gene (5 bases). Material: memory CD4+ T cells from PBMCs. The subset was: CD45RA-negative fraction. This receptor was identified in a man between 18 and 35 years old in good health. Some clones in this sample may be carry-over from other donors' samples. The CDR3 loop is CASSRGLPDTGELFF. DNA for the CDR3: TGTGCCAGCAGCCGGGGTCTGCCCGACACCGGGGAGCTGTTTTTT.